This T cell receptor beta chain was sequenced for a study of CD8 T cells in Susac syndrome. The multiple sclerosis control group consisted of treatment-naive patients whose relapsing-remitting disease, which was either stable or active, fulfilled revised McDonald criteria. Negative isolation yielded the CD8+ and CD4+ T cells, while FACS enriched the TEMRA cells. CDR1 is SGHTA and CDR2 is FQGTGA in the germline V gene. With 5 bases removed from V and 1 base from J, the gap between germline ends came to 17 bases. This CDR3 is 17 amino acids long. Reverse transcription used about 0.45 to 1 ug RNA and random hexamers. The immunoSEQ assay covered 54 Vbeta and 13 Jbeta segments for CDR3. TCRdb re-called the immunoSEQ multiplex PCR reads through MiXCR, storing one row per CDR3 protein. The table records roughly 150,000 distinct CDR3 sequences, about 94% of them present only once.

Sequencing was carried out using CD8+ T cells from PBMCs. The clonotype originates from a human donor with multiple sclerosis. The chain links TRBV7-3 to TRBJ2-2, with a possible D match to TRBD1 (6 bases). DNA for the CDR3: TGTGCCAGCAGCCCCAACCAGGACAGTAAGAACACCGGGGAGCTGTTTTTT. It codes for CASSPNQDSKNTGELFF. Drawing the rest from reference TRBV7-3 and TRBJ2-2, the complete variable domain is GAGVSQTPSNKVTEKGKYVELRCDPISGHTALYWYRQSLGQGPEFLIYFQGTGAADDSGLPNDRFFAVRPEGSVSTLKIQRTERGDSAVYLCASSPNQDSKNTGELFFGEGSRLTVL.